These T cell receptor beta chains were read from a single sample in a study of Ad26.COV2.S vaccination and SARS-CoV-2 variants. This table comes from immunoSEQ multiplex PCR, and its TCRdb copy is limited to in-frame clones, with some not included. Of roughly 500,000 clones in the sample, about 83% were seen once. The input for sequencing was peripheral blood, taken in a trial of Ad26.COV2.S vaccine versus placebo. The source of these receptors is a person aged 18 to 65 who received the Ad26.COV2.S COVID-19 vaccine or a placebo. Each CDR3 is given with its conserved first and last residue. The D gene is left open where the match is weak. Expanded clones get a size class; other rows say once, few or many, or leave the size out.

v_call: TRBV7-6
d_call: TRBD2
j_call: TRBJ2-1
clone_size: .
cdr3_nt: TGTGCCAGCAGCTTATGGTCTAGCGGGAAGATGAATGAGCAGTTCTTC
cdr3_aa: CASSLWSSGKMNEQFF

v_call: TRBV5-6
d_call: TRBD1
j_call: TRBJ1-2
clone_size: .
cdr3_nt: TGTGCCAGCAGCTTAAGACAGGGGGCTCGGGGCTACACCTTC
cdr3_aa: CASSLRQGARGYTF

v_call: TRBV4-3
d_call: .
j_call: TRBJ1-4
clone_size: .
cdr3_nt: TGCGCCAGCAGCCAAGATTCTAAGGTTAATGAAAAACTGTTTTTT
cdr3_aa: CASSQDSKVNEKLFF

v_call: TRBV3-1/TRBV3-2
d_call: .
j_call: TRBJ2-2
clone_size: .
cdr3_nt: TGTGCCAGCAAGGGGAGCGGGGAGCTGTTTTTT
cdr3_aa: CASKGSGELFF

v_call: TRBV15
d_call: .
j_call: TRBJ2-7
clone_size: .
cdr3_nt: TGTGCCACCAGCGAATTAAGGGGATACGAGCAGTACTTC
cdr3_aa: CATSELRGYEQYF

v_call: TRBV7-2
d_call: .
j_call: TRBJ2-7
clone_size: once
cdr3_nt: TGTGCCAGCAGCTTAGGCCGGGCCTACGAGCAGTACTTC
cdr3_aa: CASSLGRAYEQYF

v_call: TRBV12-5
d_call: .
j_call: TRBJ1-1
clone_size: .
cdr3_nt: TGTGCTAGTGGTTTGGGGCAGCTAAACGGCGAAGCTTTCTTT
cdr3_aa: CASGLGQLNGEAFF

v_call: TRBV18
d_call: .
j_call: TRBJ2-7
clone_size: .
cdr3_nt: TGTGCCAGCTCACCTAAGGCCGAATACGAGCAGTACTTC
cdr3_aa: CASSPKAEYEQYF

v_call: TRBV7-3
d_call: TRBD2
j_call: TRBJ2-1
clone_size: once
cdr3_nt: TGTGCCAGCAGCTTATTGGGCGGGAGAGGCAATGAGCAGTTCTTC
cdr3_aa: CASSLLGGRGNEQFF

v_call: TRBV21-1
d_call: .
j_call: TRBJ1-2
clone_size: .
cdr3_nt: TGTGCCAGCAGCAACCGGGACAGGACTAACTATGGCTACACCTTC
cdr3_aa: CASSNRDRTNYGYTF

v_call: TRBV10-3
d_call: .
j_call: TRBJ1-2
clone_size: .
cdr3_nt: TGTGCCATCAGTGCCCAACAGGGAGGCTATGGCTACACCTTC
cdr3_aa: CAISAQQGGYGYTF

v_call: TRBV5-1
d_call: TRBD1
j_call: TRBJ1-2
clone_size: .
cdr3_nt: TGCGCCAGCAGTCCGGGTGACAGGGGCGGGGGCTATGGCTACACCTTC
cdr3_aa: CASSPGDRGGGYGYTF

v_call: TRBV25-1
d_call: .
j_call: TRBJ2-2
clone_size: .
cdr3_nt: TGTGCCAGCAGTGAATATCGAGGGAACACCGGGGAGCTGTTTTTT
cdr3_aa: CASSEYRGNTGELFF

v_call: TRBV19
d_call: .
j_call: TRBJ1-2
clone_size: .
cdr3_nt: TGTGCCAGCCACGCCAGGGCCGTTAGGGGCTATGGCTACACCTTC
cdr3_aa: CASHARAVRGYGYTF

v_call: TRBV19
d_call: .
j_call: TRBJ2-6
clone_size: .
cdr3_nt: TGTGCCAGTAACTCTGGGGCCAACGTCCTGACTTTC
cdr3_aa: CASNSGANVLTF

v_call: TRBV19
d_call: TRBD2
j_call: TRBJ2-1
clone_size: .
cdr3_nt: TGTGCCAGTAGTATCTCTCGGGGGACTAGCGGGCTTTACAATGAGCAGTTCTTC
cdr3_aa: CASSISRGTSGLYNEQFF

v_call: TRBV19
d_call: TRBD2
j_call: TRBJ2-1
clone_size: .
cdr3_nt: TGTGCCAGTAGTACTCGGACTAGCGGGAGCCACAATGAGCAGTTCTTC
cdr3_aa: CASSTRTSGSHNEQFF

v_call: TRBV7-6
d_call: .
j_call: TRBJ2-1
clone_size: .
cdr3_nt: TGTGCCAGCAGCTTATCCGAGGAACTGGAGCAGTTCTTC
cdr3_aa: CASSLSEELEQFF

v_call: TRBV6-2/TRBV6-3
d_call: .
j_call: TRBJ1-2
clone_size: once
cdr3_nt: TGTGCCAGCAGTTACAAGCGTTCTAATGGCTACACCTTC
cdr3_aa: CASSYKRSNGYTF

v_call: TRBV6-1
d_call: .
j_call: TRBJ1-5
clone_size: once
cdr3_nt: TGTGCCAGCAGTTCGTCTCGCAGTGACCTGGGGCCCCAGCATTTT
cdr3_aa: CASSSSRSDLGPQHF

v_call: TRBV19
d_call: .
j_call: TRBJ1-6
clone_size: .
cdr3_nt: TGTGCCAGCAAACGGACGGCGGGTTCACCCCTCCACTTT
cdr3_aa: CASKRTAGSPLHF

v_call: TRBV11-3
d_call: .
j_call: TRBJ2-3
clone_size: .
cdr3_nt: TGTGCCAGCAGCGGCACTCCCGGGGGCACAGATACGCAGTATTTT
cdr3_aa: CASSGTPGGTDTQYF

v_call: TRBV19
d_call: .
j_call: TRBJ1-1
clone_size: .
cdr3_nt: TGTGCCACTACCGGACGTGCGAAAAACACTGAAGCTTTCTTT
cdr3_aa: CATTGRAKNTEAFF

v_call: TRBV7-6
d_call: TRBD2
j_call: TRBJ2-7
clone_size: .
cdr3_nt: TGTGCCAGCAGCTTAGCGGCCGGTCTGTCTAGCGGGACCTACGAGCAGTACTTC
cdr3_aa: CASSLAAGLSSGTYEQYF

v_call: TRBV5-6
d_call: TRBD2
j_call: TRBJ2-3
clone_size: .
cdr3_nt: TGTGCCAGCAGCTTGGACCAAAAAGGACTAGCGGGAGTTGAGGATACGCAGTATTTT
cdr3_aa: CASSLDQKGLAGVEDTQYF

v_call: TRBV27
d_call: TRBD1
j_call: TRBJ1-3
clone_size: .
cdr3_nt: TGTGCCAGCAGTTCCCGCAGGACAGGATCCGCTGGAAACACCATATATTTT
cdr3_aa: CASSSRRTGSAGNTIYF

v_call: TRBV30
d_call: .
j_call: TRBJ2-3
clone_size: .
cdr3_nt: TGTGCCTGGAGGTCTAGCGGCACAGATACGCAGTATTTT
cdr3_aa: CAWRSSGTDTQYF

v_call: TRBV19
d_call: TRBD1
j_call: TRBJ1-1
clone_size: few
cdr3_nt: TGTGCCAGTAGGGGACGGGACAGGAAAGCTTTCTTT
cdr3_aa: CASRGRDRKAFF

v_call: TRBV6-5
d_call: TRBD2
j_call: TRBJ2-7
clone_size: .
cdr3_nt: TGTGCCAGCAGTTACTCCGGGACTAGCGGGAGTCACCAGTACTTC
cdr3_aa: CASSYSGTSGSHQYF

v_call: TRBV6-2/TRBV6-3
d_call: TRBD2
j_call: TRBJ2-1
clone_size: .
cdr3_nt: TGTGCCAGCAGTTACTCGGCGGGAGGGCCTCACTCCTACAATGAGCAGTTCTTC
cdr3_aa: CASSYSAGGPHSYNEQFF

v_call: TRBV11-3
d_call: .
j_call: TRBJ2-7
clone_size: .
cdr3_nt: TGTGCCAGCAGTACCCCGCCCCACTACGAGCAGTACTTC
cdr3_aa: CASSTPPHYEQYF